Shown below are 20 T cell receptor beta chains from a single sample sequenced in a study of sequential checkpoint blockade in melanoma. The data were produced by immunoSEQ multiplex PCR, yet TCRdb's version contains in-frame clones alone and is incomplete. Among roughly 36,000 clones listed, roughly 32% were seen once. Specified treatment: randomized to nivolumab then ipilimumab (arm A) or the reverse (arm B). This sample comprised tumor tissue (inferred from file names), obtained from a patient given nivolumab and ipilimumab in sequence. Receptors were obtained from a human donor with melanoma.

This chain links TRBV5-1 with TRBJ2-2, with TRBD2 matching 11 bases. V dropped 0 bases and J dropped 2; count of bases not matched to a gene: 6. The CDR3 extends over 18 amino acids. The germline CDR1 and CDR2 sequences are SGHRS and YFSETQ. The CDR3 protein is CASSLASTSGTNTGELFF. In DNA, the CDR3 is TGCGCCAGCAGCTTGGCCTCGACTAGCGGGACCAACACCGGGGAGCTGTTTTTT.

V is TRBV5-1 and J is TRBJ2-5; 7 bases are a match to TRBD1. Germline V gives CDR1 SGHRS, CDR2 YFSETQ. The CDR3 is 15 residues long. The J segment lost 4 bases and the V segment lost 2 bases, leaving 8 bases of the junction unmatched. The CDR3 DNA reads TGCGCCAGCAGCTTCCGCAGGGCAGGGGGAGAGACCCAGTACTTC. This codes for CASSFRRAGGETQYF. The full variable domain, with the rest looked up from reference TRBV5-1 and TRBJ2-5, is KAGVTQTPRYLIKTRGQQVTLSCSPISGHRSVSWYQQTPGQGLQFLFEYFSETQRNKGNFPGRFSGRQFSNSRSEMNVSTLELGDSALYLCASSFRRAGGETQYFGPGTRLLVL.

As concerns this clone: One end of the junction is discordant with germline, which a read error may explain. The chain employs TRBV10-1 and TRBJ1-1; a possible D gene is TRBD1 (6 bases). This CDR3 has 14 amino acids. CDR1 and CDR2 (germline): WNHNN, SYGVQD (reference sequence). The CDR3 loop reads CASSESGGPTEAFF. CDR3 coding DNA: TGCGCCAGCAGCGAGTCTGGGGGGCCTACTGAAGCTTTCTTT.

This chain uses TRBV6-7 with TRBJ1-6, with no clear D. TRBV6-7 is known as an ORF, though its function is uncertain. V was shortened by 6 bases and J by 7 bases, with 16 bases between the two germline ends. The CDR3 is made up of 15 amino acids. The CDR3 region is CASRTAEELNSPLHF. CDR3 sequence (DNA): TGTGCCAGCAGAACGGCAGAAGAACTAAATTCACCCCTCCACTTT.

This clone occurred a few times. V usage is TRBV11-3 and J usage is TRBJ1-6, with TRBD1 as a possible D gene (5 bases). Germline CDR1 reads SGHNT; CDR2 reads YENEEA. V was shortened by 0 bases and J by 0 bases, with 12 bases between the two germline ends. There are 18 residues in the CDR3. CDR3 in amino acids: CASSLDGAGSSYNSPLHF. CDR3 bases: TGTGCCAGCAGCTTAGATGGGGCAGGGAGCTCCTATAATTCACCCCTCCACTTT.

This clone was found a few times. V usage is TRBV6-8 and J usage is TRBJ2-3; TRBD2 agrees at 9 bases. The germline gives CDR1 MNHGY, CDR2 SAAAGT. The CDR3 length is 17 residues. V dropped 7 bases and J dropped 6; count of bases not matched to a gene: 17. The CDR3, as DNA: TGTGCCAGCATCCCCCTGGGTGCGGGAGGGCCTAAGGATACGCAGTATTTT. This sequence encodes CASIPLGAGGPKDTQYF.

V and J are TRBV10-2 and TRBJ1-1; no clear D gene. Per the germline V gene, CDR1 is WSHSY and CDR2 is SAAADI. This CDR3 is built from 13 residues. The ends were cut back, 0 bases at V and 11 bases at J, with 13 bases in the middle. The CDR3 loop is CASSESSVFRAFF. CDR3 DNA sequence: TGCGCCAGCAGTGAGTCGAGTGTATTCAGGGCTTTCTTT.

CDR3 in amino acids: CASSMSPGGNQPQHF. The DNA for the CDR3 is TGTGCCAGTAGTATGTCGCCAGGGGGCAATCAGCCCCAGCATTTT. The chain combines TRBV19 with TRBJ1-5; a weak D match, TRBD1 (6 bases). The CDR3 has 15 amino acids. Germline V gene data show CDR1 as LNHDA and CDR2 as SQIVND (reference sequence). The V end lost 3 bases, the J end lost 2 bases, and 11 bases lay between the germline ends.

This clone came up many times. The CDR3 is CASSLLGLSGELFF. CDR3 DNA: TGTGCCAGCAGCTTGTTGGGCCTCAGCGGGGAGCTGTTTTTT. V usage is TRBV11-3 and J usage is TRBJ2-2; D is undetermined. The V gene's germline CDR1 is SGHNT and CDR2 YENEEA. CDR3 length: 14 amino acids. V was pared by 3 bases and J by 7 bases, with 12 bases between.

This clone was found a few times. The chain carries TRBV2 and TRBJ2-3; 14 bases align to TRBD2. The CDR3 is 16 amino acids. The V segment lost 6 bases and the J segment 1 base; nucleotides outside the gene matches: 3. CDR1 and CDR2 (germline): SNHLY, FYNNEI. CDR3 amino acids: CASRGLAGVGTDTQYF. In DNA form, the CDR3 reads TGTGCCAGCAGGGGACTAGCGGGAGTAGGCACAGATACGCAGTATTTT.

This clone was observed a few times. The chain couples TRBV9 to TRBJ2-5; no clear D. Germline V gene data show CDR1 as SGDLS and CDR2 as YYNGEE. The V end was cut by 0 bases, the J end by 2 bases, with 5 bases between. CDR3 length equals 13 residues. The CDR3 DNA follows: TGTGCCAGCAGCGTAGGGCAGCAAGAGACCCAGTACTTC. Amino acid sequence: CASSVGQQETQYF.

This clone was seen a handful of times. The chain has TRBV4-1 and TRBJ2-3; 11 positions agree with TRBD2. The trim removed 1 base at V and 6 bases at J, leaving 6 bases unmatched. The CDR3 spans 16 residues. Per germline, CDR1 MGHRA and CDR2 YSYEKL. CDR3: CASSQGVAGGLDTQYF. The CDR3 bases are TGCGCCAGCAGCCAAGGGGTAGCGGGAGGGCTTGATACGCAGTATTTT.

V is TRBV11-3 and J is TRBJ2-1, with 7 positions matching TRBD2. CDR3 length equals 14 residues. V dropped 5 bases and J dropped 3; count of bases not matched to a gene: 4. Germline CDR1 SGHNT, CDR2 YENEEA. The CDR3 bases are TGTGCCAGCAGCCTAAGCGGGGTCTACAATGAGCAGTTCTTC. Amino acid sequence: CASSLSGVYNEQFF.

This chain joins TRBV10-3 and TRBJ1-2, with D hard to call. The germline V gene has CDR1 ENHRY and CDR2 SYGVKD. This CDR3 is 14 amino acids long. V was clipped by 0 bases and J by 4 bases, with 9 bases between them. CDR3 sequence (DNA): TGTGCCATCAGTGAGTCACCAGATAGCTATGGCTACACCTTC. Translating it yields CAISESPDSYGYTF.

There are a few counts of this clone. This chain joins TRBV4-1 and TRBJ2-2; either TRBD1 or TRBD2 may fit D (6 bases each). V dropped 6 bases and J dropped 1 base, with 15 bases sitting between them. Germline V lookup: CDR1 MGHRA, CDR2 YSYEKL. This CDR3 is 16 amino acids long. The CDR3 here is CASRMAGGLNTGELFF. The CDR3 region has the DNA TGCGCCAGCAGGATGGCCGGGGGCCTGAACACCGGGGAGCTGTTTTTT.

The rearrangement links TRBV5-1 to TRBJ2-1; D is possibly TRBD2 (5 bases). CDR3 length: 14 residues. Germline assignment: CDR1 SGHRS and CDR2 YFSETQ. Trimming pared 2 bases from V and 5 bases from J, leaving 11 bases between. CDR3 coding DNA: TGCGCCAGCAGCTTAGGGAGTATGGACAATGAGCAGTTCTTC. As protein: CASSLGSMDNEQFF.

In DNA, the CDR3 is TGTGCCAGCAGCCCCGGGCCGAGGGTTGAGCAGTACTTC. Its translation is CASSPGPRVEQYF. J is TRBJ2-7 and V is TRBV7-8; D is perhaps TRBD2 (5 bases). The CDR3 contains 13 residues. V was trimmed by 5 bases and J by 7 bases, leaving 15 bases between them. Germline V gene lookup returns CDR1 SGHVS and CDR2 FQNEAQ.

The CDR3 DNA is TGCGCCAGCAGCCAGTTCTCGTCCGGGACAGGAAGTTACGAGCAGTACTTC. As protein: CASSQFSSGTGSYEQYF. V gene TRBV5-1 combines with J gene TRBJ2-7, with 8 bases matching TRBD1. Trimming took 4 bases from V and 4 from J; bases not matched to a gene: 16. This CDR3 is built from 17 residues. Germline CDR1 is SGHRS and CDR2 is YFSETQ.

This clone occurred many times. The chain recombines TRBV11-3 with TRBJ2-2; D is perhaps TRBD2 (6 bases). Germline CDR1 reads SGHNT; CDR2 reads YENEEA. Trimming shortened V by 3 bases and J by 1 base, and 9 bases separated the two germline ends. The CDR3 covers 15 residues. The CDR3 spells CASSLGTENTGELFF. In nucleotides, the CDR3 is TGTGCCAGCAGCTTGGGGACTGAGAACACCGGGGAGCTGTTTTTT.

This chain links TRBV5-1 with TRBJ1-4, with D perhaps matching TRBD1 (6 bases). CDR3 size: 16 residues. Trimming removed 4 bases from V and 2 bases from J, with 15 bases in between. Germline values: CDR1 SGHRS, CDR2 YFSETQ. DNA for the CDR3: TGCGCCAGCAGCACGCAGGGGAGGAGTACTAATGAAAAACTGTTTTTT. This sequence encodes CASSTQGRSTNEKLFF.